This T cell receptor beta chain was recorded in a study of T cells in Graves' hyperthyroidism and ophthalmopathy. Looked up from germline, CDR1 is LNHDA and CDR2 is SQIVND (reference sequence). The ends were cut back, 3 bases at V and 2 bases at J, with 13 bases in the middle. The CDR3 sequence is 15 residues long. RNA transcripts yielded amplified TCR beta CDR3 regions. The HTBI primer set served for first-round RT-PCR of the TCR CDR3. One entry per CDR3 protein results from TCRdb running MiXCR on the multiplex PCR reads. The sample carries around 250,000 distinct CDR3 sequences, about 15% recorded once. The sample holds a few counts of this clonotype.

This TCR came from a woman between 40 and 50 years old with Graves' hyperthyroidism that later progressed to Graves' ophthalmopathy. The chain couples TRBV19 to TRBJ1-2; D perhaps matches TRBD1 (6 bases). The sequencing sample was made of blood. CDR3 coding DNA: TGTGCCAGTAGTATTTGGGGGGCGTTCAACTATGGCTACACCTTC. This translates into CASSIWGAFNYGYTF.